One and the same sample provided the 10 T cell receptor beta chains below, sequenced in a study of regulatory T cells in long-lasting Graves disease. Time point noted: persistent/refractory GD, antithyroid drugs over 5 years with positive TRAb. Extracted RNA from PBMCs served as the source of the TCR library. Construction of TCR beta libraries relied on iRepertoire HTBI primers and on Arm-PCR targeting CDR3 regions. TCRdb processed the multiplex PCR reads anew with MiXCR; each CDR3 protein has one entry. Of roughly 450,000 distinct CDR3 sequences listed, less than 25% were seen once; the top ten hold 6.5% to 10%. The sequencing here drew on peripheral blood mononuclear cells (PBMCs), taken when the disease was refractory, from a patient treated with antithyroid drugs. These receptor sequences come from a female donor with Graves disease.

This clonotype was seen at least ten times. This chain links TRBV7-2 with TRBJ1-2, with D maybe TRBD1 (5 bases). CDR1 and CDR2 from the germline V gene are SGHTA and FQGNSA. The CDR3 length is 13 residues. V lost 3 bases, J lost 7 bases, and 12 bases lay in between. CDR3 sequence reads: CASSLVRGSGYTF. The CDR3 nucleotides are TGTGCCAGCAGCTTGGTCCGGGGCTCTGGCTACACCTTC.

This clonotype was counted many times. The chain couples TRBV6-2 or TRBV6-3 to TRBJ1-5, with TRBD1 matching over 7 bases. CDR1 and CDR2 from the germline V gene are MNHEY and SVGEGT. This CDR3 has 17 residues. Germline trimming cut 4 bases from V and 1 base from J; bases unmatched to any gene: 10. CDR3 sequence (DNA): TGTGCCAGCAGTTTACCTTCTCGGACAGGCAGCAATCAGCCCCAGCATTTT. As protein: CASSLPSRTGSNQPQHF.

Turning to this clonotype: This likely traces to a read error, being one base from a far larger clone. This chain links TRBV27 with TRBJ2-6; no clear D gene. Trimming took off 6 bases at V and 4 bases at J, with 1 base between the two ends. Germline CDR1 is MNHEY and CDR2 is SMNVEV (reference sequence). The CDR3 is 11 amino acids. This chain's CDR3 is CASRGANVLTF. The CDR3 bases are TGTGCCAGCAGGGGGGCCAACGTCCTGACTTTC.

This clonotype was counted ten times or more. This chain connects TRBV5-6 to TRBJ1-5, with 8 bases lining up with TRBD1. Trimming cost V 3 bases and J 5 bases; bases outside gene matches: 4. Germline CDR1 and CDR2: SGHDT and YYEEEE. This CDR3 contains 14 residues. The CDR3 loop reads CASSSGGMDQPQHF. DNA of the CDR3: TGTGCCAGCAGCTCAGGGGGCATGGATCAGCCCCAGCATTTT.

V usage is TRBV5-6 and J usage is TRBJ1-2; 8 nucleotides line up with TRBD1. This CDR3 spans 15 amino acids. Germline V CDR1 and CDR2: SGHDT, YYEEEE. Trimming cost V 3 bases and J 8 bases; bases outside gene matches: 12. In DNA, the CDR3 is TGTGCCAGCAGCTCTGGTCCGAGACAGGGGCCCGGCTACACCTTC. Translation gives CASSSGPRQGPGYTF.

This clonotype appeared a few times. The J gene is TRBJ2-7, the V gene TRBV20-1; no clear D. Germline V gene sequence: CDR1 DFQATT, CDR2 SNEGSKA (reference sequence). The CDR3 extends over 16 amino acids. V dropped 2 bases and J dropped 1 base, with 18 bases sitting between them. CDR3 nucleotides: TGCAGTGCTAGACCTGGAGTTGCGGAACAGTCCTACGAGCAGTACTTC. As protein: CSARPGVAEQSYEQYF.

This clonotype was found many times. The CDR3 sequence: CASSPWTSGRGAGELFF. DNA for the CDR3: TGTGCCAGCAGCCCTTGGACTAGCGGGAGGGGGGCCGGGGAGCTGTTTTTT. The rearrangement links TRBV11-2 to TRBJ2-2, with 15 positions matching TRBD2. Trimming took 5 bases from V and 6 from J; bases not matched to a gene: 7. Germline V lookup: CDR1 SGHAT, CDR2 FQNNGV. This CDR3 contains 17 residues.

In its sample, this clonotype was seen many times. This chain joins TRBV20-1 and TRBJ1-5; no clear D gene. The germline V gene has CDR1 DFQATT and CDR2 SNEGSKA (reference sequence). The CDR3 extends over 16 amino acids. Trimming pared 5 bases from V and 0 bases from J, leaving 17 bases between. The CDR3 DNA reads TGCAGTGCTCTATGGCGGACCGATTATAGCAATCAGCCCCAGCATTTT. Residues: CSALWRTDYSNQPQHF.

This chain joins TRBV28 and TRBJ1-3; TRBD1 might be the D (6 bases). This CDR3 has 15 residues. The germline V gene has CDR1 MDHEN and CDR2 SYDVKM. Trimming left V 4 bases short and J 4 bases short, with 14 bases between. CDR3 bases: TGTGCCAGCAGTTCTTGGACAGATCTAGGAAACACCATATATTTT. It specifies CASSSWTDLGNTIYF.

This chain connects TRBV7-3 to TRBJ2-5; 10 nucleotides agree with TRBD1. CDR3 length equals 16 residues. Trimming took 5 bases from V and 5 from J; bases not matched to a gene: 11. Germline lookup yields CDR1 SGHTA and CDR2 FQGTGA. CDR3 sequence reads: CASSTGQGRGRETQYF. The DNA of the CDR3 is TGTGCCAGCAGCACGGGACAGGGGAGGGGAAGGGAGACCCAGTACTTC. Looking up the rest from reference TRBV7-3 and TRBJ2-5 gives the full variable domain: GAGVSQTPSNKVTEKGKYVELRCDPISGHTALYWYRQSLGQGPEFLIYFQGTGAADDSGLPNDRFFAVRPEGSVSTLKIQRTERGDSAVYLCASSTGQGRGRETQYFGPGTRLLVL.